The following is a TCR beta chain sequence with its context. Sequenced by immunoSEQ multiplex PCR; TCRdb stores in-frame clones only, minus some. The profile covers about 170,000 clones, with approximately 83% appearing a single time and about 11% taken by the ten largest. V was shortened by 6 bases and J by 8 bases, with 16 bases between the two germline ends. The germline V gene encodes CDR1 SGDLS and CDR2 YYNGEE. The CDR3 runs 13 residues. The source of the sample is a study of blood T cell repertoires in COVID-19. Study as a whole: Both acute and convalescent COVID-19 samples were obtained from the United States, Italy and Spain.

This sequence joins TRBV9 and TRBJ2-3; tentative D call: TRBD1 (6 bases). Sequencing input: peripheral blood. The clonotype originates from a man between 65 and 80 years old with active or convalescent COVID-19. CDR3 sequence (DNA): TGTGCCAGCACCCCTCACGGGACATCTACGCAGTATTTT. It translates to CASTPHGTSTQYF.